Below are 11 T cell receptor delta chains sequenced from a single sample in a study of gamma-delta T cells after stem cell transplantation (dated by TCRdb to the mid-2010s). Receptor libraries were prepared by RT-PCR. Sequencing instrument: Illumina MiSeq. Clone calls in TCRdb were regenerated from the public reads with CATT, after which identical DNA sequences shared one row. This sample lists some 1,600 delta-chain clones; about 45% were detected once. The top ten clonotypes cover 45% to 60% of the sample. What was sequenced was gamma-delta T cells. Receptors originate from a human donor. It is not recorded whose cells these are; they may come from a transplant donor.

The V gene is TRDV2, the J gene TRDJ1; D not certain. Per germline, CDR1 GEAIGNYY and CDR2 EKD. Trimming took off 3 bases at V and 6 bases at J, with 28 bases between the two ends. The CDR3 extends over 18 amino acids. The CDR3 protein is CACDDLIPLRDAHHKLIF. The CDR3 coding sequence is TGTGCCTGTGACGACCTTATTCCATTACGAGACGCGCATCATAAACTCATCTTT.

The J gene is TRDJ1, the V gene TRDV2; D not resolved. Trimming took off 3 bases at V and 3 bases at J, with 13 bases between the two ends. In germline, CDR1 is GEAIGNYY, CDR2 EKD. The CDR3 loop spans 14 amino acids. The CDR3 DNA follows: TGTGCCTGTGACCCCCTAAAGGGCGCCGATAAACTCATCTTT. Translated, it gives CACDPLKGADKLIF.

The V gene is TRDV2, the J gene TRDJ1; possibly TRDD2 for D (5 bases). Trimming stripped 3 bases from V and 3 bases from J, with 28 bases between. The CDR3 has 19 amino acids. Germline V gene sequence: CDR1 GEAIGNYY, CDR2 EKD. The DNA of the CDR3 is TGTGCCTGTGACCCGATCGCCTACGGTGGAAGTACTGTATCCGATAAACTCATCTTT. Its translation: CACDPIAYGGSTVSDKLIF.

The chain links TRDV1 to TRDJ1; 10 bases map to TRDD3. The CDR3 is 16 amino acids. Germline V gives CDR1 TSWWSYY, CDR2 QGS. V dropped 4 bases and J dropped 3; count of bases not matched to a gene: 8. The CDR3: CALGGPSTGGSDKLIF. The DNA for the CDR3 is TGTGCTCTTGGGGGTCCCAGTACTGGGGGATCCGATAAACTCATCTTT.

On this clone: This may come from a read error, since a much larger clone is one base off. The chain links TRDV2 to TRDJ1, with 12 bases that match TRDD3. V shed 5 bases and J 0 bases; nucleotides not matched to a gene: 18. The CDR3 totals 20 residues. Germline V gene sequence: CDR1 GEAIGNYY, CDR2 EKD. CDR3 amino acids: CACGTLRSGGYDRDTDKLIF. The CDR3 DNA follows: TGTGCCTGTGGCACTCTACGGTCTGGGGGATACGATCGGGACACCGATAAACTCATCTTT.

In the case of this clone: It differs at one base from a far larger clone, so likely a read error. The chain has TRDV2 and TRDJ3, with 9 bases aligning to TRDD3. The CDR3 loop spans 17 amino acids. Looked up from germline, CDR1 is GEAIGNYY and CDR2 is EKD. This CDR3 is CACLLGESSWDTRQVFF. The DNA for the CDR3 is TGTGCCTGTCTACTGGGGGAAAGCTCCTGGGACACCCGACAGGTGTTTTTC.

By share of the sample, this clone is large (0.1 to 1%). This sample includes further DNA sequences coding for the same CDR3. The rearrangement joins TRDV2 to TRDJ1; 7 bases are a match to TRDD3. Trimming took 7 bases from V and 0 from J; bases not matched to a gene: 16. The CDR3 length is 17 residues. The germline V gene has CDR1 GEAIGNYY and CDR2 EKD. This CDR3 is CACRSTQGWGYTDKLIF. CDR3 DNA: TGTGCCTGCAGATCCACCCAAGGCTGGGGGTACACCGATAAACTCATCTTT.

The chain links TRDV2 to TRDJ1, with TRDD3 matching 10 bases. This CDR3 is 17 amino acids long. Germline V gene lookup returns CDR1 GEAIGNYY and CDR2 EKD. V shed 3 bases, J shed 4 bases, and the junction held 13 bases outside the gene matches. CDR3 bases: TGTGCCTGTGACCGCCTGGGGGATAGGGGATCCAGCGATAAACTCATCTTT. Its protein is CACDRLGDRGSSDKLIF.

This clone qualifies as large. Other nucleotide sequences from this sample produce the same CDR3. The rearrangement joins TRDV2 to TRDJ1; 9 bases map to TRDD3. The CDR3 runs 21 residues. Per the germline V gene, CDR1 is GEAIGNYY and CDR2 is EKD. V was pared by 0 bases and J by 0 bases, with 19 bases of the junction left unmatched. The CDR3 spells CACDTVKAPVGGYRDTDKLIF. In DNA, the CDR3 is TGTGCCTGTGACACCGTTAAGGCCCCTGTCGGGGGATACAGAGACACCGATAAACTCATCTTT.

This clone was detected only a few times. The J gene is TRDJ1, the V gene TRDV2; 7 bases are a match to TRDD3. With V trimmed by 3 bases and J by 3 bases, 12 bases remained unmatched. The germline gives CDR1 GEAIGNYY, CDR2 EKD. The CDR3 has 16 amino acids. The CDR3 DNA reads TGTGCCTGTGACCTACTGGGGACCCTGGAGGCCGATAAACTCATCTTT. It yields the protein CACDLLGTLEADKLIF.

This clone has just a few counts. The CDR3 sequence is CACDPLGDATDKLIF. The CDR3 DNA is TGTGCCTGTGACCCACTGGGGGATGCGACCGATAAACTCATCTTT. This chain joins TRDV2 and TRDJ1; TRDD3 aligns across 10 bases. The germline gives CDR1 GEAIGNYY, CDR2 EKD. V was clipped by 3 bases and J by 2 bases; unmatched bases: 5. The CDR3 contains 15 residues.